This entry lists 28 T cell receptor beta chains sequenced from one sample in a study of shared clonotypes between healthy human individuals. Some clones are missing from TCRdb's copy, which holds only in-frame ones; the method was immunoSEQ multiplex PCR. The data contain some 320,000 clones, around 90% of them singletons. What was sequenced was memory CD8+ T cells sorted from blood. The subset: CD45RO+ cells pooled with CCR7-negative TemRA cells. The receptors stem from a man aged 18 to 35 in good health.

J is TRBJ1-2 and V is TRBV28; the match to TRBD1 covers 7 bases. Germline trimming cut 6 bases from V and 10 bases from J; bases unmatched to any gene: 14. Per germline, CDR1 MDHEN and CDR2 SYDVKM. The CDR3 has 14 amino acids. CDR3 protein: CASSTRTGTIDYTF. The CDR3 DNA reads TGTGCCAGCAGCACAAGGACAGGTACTATTGACTACACCTTC.

On this clone: This specimen includes other DNA sequences encoding the same CDR3. The rearrangement joins TRBV13 to TRBJ2-1; the D call may be TRBD1 or TRBD2 (6 bases each). CDR3 length: 15 amino acids. Germline assignment: CDR1 PRHDT and CDR2 FYEKMQ (reference sequence). The ends were cut back, 1 base at V and 4 bases at J, with 11 bases in the middle. In nucleotides, the CDR3 is TGTGCCAGCAGCTTAGAGGGGGGACCATACAATGAGCAGTTCTTC. Translating it yields CASSLEGGPYNEQFF.

V and J are TRBV6-6 and TRBJ2-7, with a tentative D call TRBD1 (5 bases). The CDR3 contains 15 residues. The V end lost 7 bases, the J end lost 0 bases, and 16 bases lay between the germline ends. Germline V CDR1 and CDR2: MNHNY, SVGAGI (reference sequence). CDR3 sequence reads: CASNSFTGFSYEQYF. The CDR3 coding sequence is TGTGCCAGCAACTCATTTACAGGTTTCTCCTACGAGCAGTACTTC.

This sequence joins TRBV30 and TRBJ2-5; 7 positions match TRBD1. The germline V gene encodes CDR1 GTSNPN and CDR2 SVGIG (reference sequence). The CDR3 covers 14 residues. V was pared by 4 bases and J by 3 bases, with 8 bases of the junction left unmatched. The CDR3 loop is CAWTRQGREETQYF. DNA for the CDR3: TGTGCCTGGACCCGACAGGGAAGGGAAGAGACCCAGTACTTC.

The V call is TRBV7-6, the J call TRBJ1-2; D is unresolved. Trimming cost V 3 bases and J 0 bases, with 17 bases left between them. The CDR3 is 17 amino acids. CDR1 and CDR2 (germline): SGHVS, FNYEAQ. This chain's CDR3 is CASSFGTTLAPNYGYTF. CDR3 coding DNA: TGTGCCAGCAGCTTCGGAACCACGCTTGCCCCTAACTATGGCTACACCTTC. Full variable domain (missing parts from reference TRBV7-6 and TRBJ1-2): GAGVSQSPRYKVTKRGQDVALRCDPISGHVSLYWYRQALGQGPEFLTYFNYEAQQDKSGLPNDRFSAERPEGSISTLTIQRTEQRDSAMYRCASSFGTTLAPNYGYTFGSGTRLTVV.

The gene calls are TRBV5-4 and TRBJ2-7; a possible D gene is TRBD1 (5 bases). V was clipped by 4 bases and J by 0 bases, with 14 bases between them. The CDR3 extends over 15 amino acids. In germline, CDR1 is SGHNT, CDR2 YYREEE (reference sequence). The CDR3 reads CASSPAGLSSYEQYF. CDR3 in DNA: TGTGCCAGCAGCCCCGCAGGGCTAAGCTCCTACGAGCAGTACTTC.

This sequence joins TRBV29-1 and TRBJ1-2; TRBD1 matches at 9 bases. This CDR3 region has 15 residues. Unmatched junction bases numbered 10, after V lost 4 bases and J lost 4 bases. The germline gives CDR1 SQVTM, CDR2 ANQGSEA. CDR3 nucleotides: TGCAGCGTTGGGGACAGGGAATCTATTGTCTATGGCTACACCTTC. Residues: CSVGDRESIVYGYTF.

In its sample, this clone was seen many times. The V and J genes are TRBV11-2 and TRBJ2-2; no clear D. The CDR3 runs to 12 residues. Germline loops: CDR1 SGHAT, CDR2 FQNNGV. Deletions cut 5 bases from V and 7 bases from J, with 8 bases between. CDR3 DNA: TGTGCCAGCAGCCCCCCCCGCGGGGAGCTGTTTTTT. It yields the protein CASSPPRGELFF.

The rearrangement uses TRBV4-1 and TRBJ1-1, with D perhaps TRBD1 (6 bases). CDR3 length: 13 residues. Trimming left V 3 bases short and J 8 bases short, with 13 bases between. Germline CDR1 and CDR2: MGHRA and YSYEKL. For the CDR3, the DNA is TGCGCCAGCAGCCACCAGGGGTCCGCAGAAGCTTTCTTT. Translation gives CASSHQGSAEAFF.

The chain has TRBV28 and TRBJ1-5; possible D gene TRBD1, 5 bases. Per germline, CDR1 MDHEN and CDR2 SYDVKM. V was cut by 3 bases and J by 4 bases, with 10 bases left in between. The CDR3 is 14 amino acids. The CDR3 DNA reads as TGTGCCAGCAGTTTCGTTGGGGGGAATCAGCCCCAGCATTTT. It yields the protein CASSFVGGNQPQHF.

This clone was recorded only once. The genes are TRBV7-9 and TRBJ2-7; D possibly corresponds to TRBD2 (6 bases). V shed 4 bases and J shed 3 bases, with 10 bases lying between them. The CDR3 is 13 amino acids. CDR1 is SEHNR, CDR2 FQNEAQ, per germline (reference sequence). Written as DNA, the CDR3 is TGTGCCAGCAGCTCCCTTAGCGGCTACGAGCAGTACTTC. It specifies CASSSLSGYEQYF.

This clone is a singleton in its sample. The J gene is TRBJ2-7, the V gene TRBV5-6; D is ambiguous. Looked up from germline, CDR1 is SGHDT and CDR2 is YYEEEE. V was trimmed by 0 bases and J by 0 bases, leaving 7 bases between them. The CDR3 spans 14 residues. The CDR3 reads CASSLAPGSYEQYF. In DNA form, the CDR3 reads TGTGCCAGCAGCTTGGCTCCGGGCTCCTACGAGCAGTACTTC.

This rearrangement joins TRBV5-1 to TRBJ2-1; TRBD1 agrees at 8 bases. The V gene's germline CDR1 is SGHRS and CDR2 YFSETQ. There are 13 residues in the CDR3. The junction had 1 base not matched to a gene; V was cut back by 3 bases and J by 5 bases. CDR3 nucleotide sequence: TGCGCCAGCAGCTCGGGACAGGACAATGAGCAGTTCTTC. This encodes CASSSGQDNEQFF.

Remarks on this clone: At one end, the junction sequence differs from germline, possibly due to a read error. The CDR3 bases are TGCGGCAGCAGCCAAAGTTTAATGAGGCCTTACTCCATCTACAATGAGCAGTTCTTC. Translating gives CGSSQSLMRPYSIYNEQFF. This chain links TRBV4-1 with TRBJ2-1; unclear D gene. There are 19 residues in the CDR3. The germline gives CDR1 MGHRA, CDR2 YSYEKL.

The V and J genes are TRBV30 and TRBJ2-3; D may be TRBD1 (5 bases). This CDR3 spans 14 amino acids. Germline-derived CDR1 and CDR2 are GTSNPN and SVGIG (reference sequence). Trimming took off 5 bases at V and 4 bases at J, with 16 bases between the two ends. The CDR3 loop reads CAWWGRESADTQYF. CDR3 DNA sequence: TGTGCCTGGTGGGGCAGGGAATCCGCAGATACGCAGTATTTT. Combining the CDR3 with reference TRBV30 and TRBJ2-3 gives the whole variable domain SQTIHQWPATLVQPVGSPLSLECTVEGTSNPNLYWYRQAAGRGLQLLFYSVGIGQISSEVPQNLSASRPQDRQFILSSKKLLLSDSGFYLCAWWGRESADTQYFGPGTRLTVL.

This chain links TRBV10-3 with TRBJ2-3, with 8 bases lining up with TRBD2. The V and J ends lost 8 bases and 2 bases, in that order; junction bases with no gene match: 6. The germline gives CDR1 ENHRY, CDR2 SYGVKD. CDR3 length equals 14 residues. This chain's CDR3 is CAIEAGGNTDTQYF. DNA of the CDR3: TGTGCCATCGAGGCGGGGGGTAACACAGATACGCAGTATTTT.

The chain combines TRBV6-1 with TRBJ2-3, with TRBD1 matching 7 bases. From germline, CDR1 is MNHNS and CDR2 SASEGT. The CDR3 consists of 17 residues. The trim removed 3 bases at V and 0 bases at J, leaving 9 bases unmatched. The DNA of the CDR3 is TGTGCCAGCAGTGACCCAGGGACAGCACTAAGCACAGATACGCAGTATTTT. Encoded protein: CASSDPGTALSTDTQYF.

The rearrangement joins TRBV5-4 to TRBJ2-3; 7 bases fit TRBD2. This CDR3 has 16 amino acids. V was pared by 4 bases and J by 2 bases, with 10 bases of the junction left unmatched. CDR1 SGHNT and CDR2 YYREEE come from the germline V gene (reference sequence). The CDR3 loop is CASSAGLDSYTDTQYF. CDR3 nucleotides: TGTGCCAGCAGCGCCGGACTAGACTCTTACACAGATACGCAGTATTTT.

The V gene is TRBV11-2, the J gene TRBJ2-4, with no clear D. Between the trimmed V and J ends, which lost 7 bases and 5 bases, there was a span of 9 bases. Germline V gene data show CDR1 as SGHAT and CDR2 as FQNNGV. This CDR3 has 12 amino acids. DNA of the CDR3: TGTGCCAGCACCGACCGGGAAAACATTCAGTACTTC. As protein: CASTDRENIQYF.

For the CDR3, the DNA is TGTGCCAGCAGCTCACGGGACGGGGAGACTGAAGCTTTCTTT. Protein sequence: CASSSRDGETEAFF. This sequence joins TRBV5-6 and TRBJ1-1, with a possible D match to TRBD1 (5 bases). Trimming took 3 bases from V and 5 from J, leaving 14 bases between them. The germline gives CDR1 SGHDT, CDR2 YYEEEE. The CDR3 runs 14 residues.

The chain joins TRBV6-5 to TRBJ2-2, with 10 bases matching TRBD1. The V and J ends lost 2 bases and 5 bases, in that order; junction bases with no gene match: 5. The CDR3 is made up of 16 amino acids. Germline V gives CDR1 MNHEY, CDR2 SVGAGI. The DNA of the CDR3 is TGTGCCAGCAGTTACAGGGGACAGGGGTTTACCGGGGAGCTGTTTTTT. Translated: CASSYRGQGFTGELFF.

The CDR3 region has the DNA TGTGCCAGCAGCTTAGGGTTTTACGCGCCGTACAATGAGCAGTTCTTC. Its translation: CASSLGFYAPYNEQFF. This chain joins TRBV11-3 and TRBJ2-1; D not certain. The V gene's germline CDR1 is SGHNT and CDR2 YENEEA. Between the trimmed V and J ends, which lost 1 base and 4 bases, there was a span of 14 bases. This CDR3 spans 16 amino acids.

This chain uses TRBV5-1 with TRBJ1-1; D is perhaps TRBD1 (5 bases). CDR1 is SGHRS and CDR2 is YFSETQ in the germline V gene. CDR3 size: 15 residues. Trimming removed 0 bases from V and 1 base from J, with 10 bases in between. CDR3: CASSLAQGRNTEAFF. In DNA, the CDR3 is TGCGCCAGCAGCTTGGCCCAGGGTAGGAACACTGAAGCTTTCTTT.

This sequence joins TRBV5-1 and TRBJ2-7, with 10 bases fitting TRBD2. This CDR3 is built from 16 residues. From germline, CDR1 is SGHRS and CDR2 YFSETQ. Trimming cost V 4 bases and J 3 bases; bases outside gene matches: 10. The CDR3 nucleotides read TGCGCCAGCAGCCACGGCTTTAGCGGGGGGAACTACGAGCAGTACTTC. The encoded protein is CASSHGFSGGNYEQYF.

The chain has TRBV9 and TRBJ2-2; TRBD1 matches 7 bases. V shed 3 bases and J 8 bases; nucleotides not matched to a gene: 4. Germline V gene lookup returns CDR1 SGDLS and CDR2 YYNGEE. CDR3 length: 13 residues. CDR3 sequence: CASSANRGGELFF. For the CDR3, the DNA is TGTGCCAGCAGCGCAAACAGGGGAGGGGAGCTGTTTTTT.

The chain combines TRBV6-5 with TRBJ2-7; the D is unclear. The CDR3 totals 11 residues. CDR1 MNHEY and CDR2 SVGAGI come from the germline V gene. The V end lost 8 bases, the J end lost 9 bases, and 14 bases lay between the germline ends. CDR3: CASGPTAPQYF. For the CDR3, the DNA is TGTGCCAGCGGACCGACGGCACCGCAGTACTTC.

The CDR3, as DNA: TGTGCCAGCAGCTCCTGGGATTACCAAGAGACCCAGTACTTC. Residues: CASSSWDYQETQYF. This chain uses TRBV7-9 with TRBJ2-5; no clear D. The CDR3 sequence is 14 residues long. The V end was cut by 4 bases, the J end by 0 bases, with 9 bases between. Germline loops: CDR1 SEHNR, CDR2 FQNEAQ (reference sequence).

The chain is built from TRBV9 and TRBJ2-3; 10 bases match TRBD2. There are 16 residues in the CDR3. Germline CDR1 reads SGDLS; CDR2 reads YYNGEE. Trimming cost V 4 bases and J 2 bases; bases outside gene matches: 7. CDR3 bases: TGTGCCAGCAGCCACCTAGCGGGGGAAAACACAGATACGCAGTATTTT. The encoded protein is CASSHLAGENTDTQYF.